These 19 T cell receptor beta chains share one sample of origin, sequenced in a study of radiotherapy plus CTLA-4 blockade in lung cancer. The assay was immunoSEQ multiplex PCR, and TCRdb's table has in-frame clones only and misses some. The sample includes about 46,000 clones, about three quarters of them seen just once. This material consisted of peripheral blood, taken from a patient treated with radiotherapy plus ipilimumab. The source of these receptors is a human donor with non-small cell lung cancer whose response to radiotherapy plus ipilimumab could not be evaluated.

The genes are TRBV5-1 and TRBJ2-7, with 8 bases aligning to TRBD1. J gave up 6 bases and V 7 bases, and 3 bases lay outside the gene matches. The CDR3 has 11 residues. CDR1 is SGHRS, CDR2 YFSETQ, per germline. DNA of the CDR3: TGCGCCAGCTCAGACAGGGGCGAGCAGTACTTC. It specifies CASSDRGEQYF.

This chain links TRBV6-5 with TRBJ2-1, with D perhaps matching TRBD1 (5 bases). Per the germline V gene, CDR1 is MNHEY and CDR2 is SVGAGI. The V end lost 2 bases, the J end lost 0 bases, and 11 bases lay between the germline ends. CDR3 length: 16 residues. The CDR3 DNA reads TGTGCCAGCAGTTACGGGGCCCCGAGCTCCTACAATGAGCAGTTCTTC. Residues: CASSYGAPSSYNEQFF.

This sequence joins TRBV7-2 and TRBJ2-5, with 12 bases aligning to TRBD2. The germline CDR1 and CDR2 sequences are SGHTA and FQGNSA. The CDR3 covers 15 residues. V gave up 4 bases and J gave up 4 bases; unmatched junction bases: 4. CDR3 loop: CASSSQGLAGETQYF. The CDR3 bases are TGTGCCAGCAGCTCCCAGGGACTAGCGGGAGAGACCCAGTACTTC.

The DNA for the CDR3 is TGCGCCAGCAGCGGATTAGACCAACGACTGTTTTGCAATCAGCCCCAGCATTTT. Residues: CASSGLDQRLFCNQPQHF. V gene TRBV5-1 combines with J gene TRBJ1-5; no firm D call. The CDR3 totals 18 residues. With 4 bases removed from V and 2 bases from J, the gap between germline ends came to 22 bases. Germline loops: CDR1 SGHRS, CDR2 YFSETQ. Supplemented by reference TRBV5-1 and TRBJ1-5, the full variable domain reads KAGVTQTPRYLIKTRGQQVTLSCSPISGHRSVSWYQQTPGQGLQFLFEYFSETQRNKGNFPGRFSGRQFSNSRSEMNVSTLELGDSALYLCASSGLDQRLFCNQPQHFGDGTRLSIL.

This clone was recorded once. The chain carries TRBV6-5 and TRBJ2-7, with 8 bases matching TRBD2. The CDR3 is 15 amino acids. Trimming at V came to 3 bases and at J to 4 bases, leaving 8 bases not matched to a gene. Germline CDR1 and CDR2: MNHEY and SVGAGI. The CDR3 sequence: CASSYGGAGAYEQYF. For the CDR3, the DNA is TGTGCCAGCAGTTATGGTGGAGCGGGAGCATACGAGCAGTACTTC.

The genes are TRBV27 and TRBJ1-1; 9 nucleotides match TRBD1. CDR3 length: 15 amino acids. Germline loops: CDR1 MNHEY, CDR2 SMNVEV (reference sequence). The J segment lost 4 bases and the V segment lost 5 bases, leaving 8 bases of the junction unmatched. The CDR3 bases are TGTGCCAGCAGTCTCGGGACAGGGTTGGGCACTGAAGCTTTCTTT. It specifies CASSLGTGLGTEAFF.

The gene calls are TRBV10-2 and TRBJ1-3; the match to TRBD1 covers 7 bases. From germline, CDR1 is WSHSY and CDR2 SAAADI. The length of the CDR3 is 15 residues. Trimming took 7 bases from V and 2 from J; bases not matched to a gene: 8. In DNA, the CDR3 is TGCGCCAGCACGAAGACAGGGCTAACTGGAAACACCATATATTTT. Translating gives CASTKTGLTGNTIYF.

The chain is built from TRBV5-6 and TRBJ2-1, with 11 bases fitting TRBD1. The ends lost 1 base at V and 10 bases at J; junction bases unmatched: 10. The CDR3 consists of 16 residues. CDR1 is SGHDT, CDR2 YYEEEE, per germline. In DNA form, the CDR3 reads TGTGCCAGCAGCTTGCCGTTAGGACAGGGGGCTGTGGAGCAGTTCTTC. The encoded protein is CASSLPLGQGAVEQFF. The entire variable domain, with the rest obtained from reference TRBV5-6 and TRBJ2-1, is as follows: DAGVTQSPTHLIKTRGQQVTLRCSPKSGHDTVSWYQQALGQGPQFIFQYYEEEERQRGNFPDRFSGHQFPNYSSELNVNALLLGDSALYLCASSLPLGQGAVEQFFGPGTRLTVL.

In this sample, this clone turned up once. The rearrangement joins TRBV13 to TRBJ2-1, with D perhaps TRBD2 (7 bases). Germline V gives CDR1 PRHDT, CDR2 FYEKMQ (reference sequence). Trimming removed 5 bases at V and 12 bases at J, with 17 bases between. CDR3 size: 13 residues. Here the CDR3 DNA reads TGTGCCAGCAGCCGCTCCGAGGGGGGGCGGCAGTTCTTC. Its translation is CASSRSEGGRQFF.

The genes are TRBV18 and TRBJ2-4; D possibly corresponds to TRBD2 (5 bases). This CDR3 is built from 14 residues. Germline V lookup: CDR1 KGHSH, CDR2 LQKENI. V lost 3 bases and J 2 bases, leaving 8 bases between the germline ends. The CDR3 protein is CASSPRAPKNIQYF. CDR3 nucleotides: TGTGCCAGCTCACCGCGGGCACCCAAAAACATTCAGTACTTC.

The rearrangement links TRBV29-1 to TRBJ2-7; D perhaps matches TRBD2 (6 bases). V lost 4 bases to trimming and J lost 6 bases, with 10 bases between them. This CDR3 has 11 residues. CDR1 SQVTM and CDR2 ANQGSEA come from the germline V gene. The CDR3 loop is CSVGRRGEQYF. The CDR3 DNA is TGCAGCGTTGGTCGGCGGGGCGAGCAGTACTTC.

Of note for this clone: This may stem from a read error, because a much larger clone lies one nucleotide away. The J gene is TRBJ1-1, the V gene TRBV28; 11 bases line up with TRBD1. The CDR3 sequence is 13 residues long. V was pared by 6 bases and J by 3 bases, with 0 bases of the junction left unmatched. In germline, CDR1 is MDHEN, CDR2 SYDVKM. The CDR3 coding sequence is TGTGCCAGCAGGGGACAGGGGGACACTGAAGCTTTCTTT. Its translation: CASRGQGDTEAFF. Combining the CDR3 with reference TRBV28 and TRBJ1-1 gives the whole variable domain DVKVTQSSRYLVKRTGEKVFLECVQDMDHENMFWYRQDPGLGLRLIYFSYDVKMKEKGDIPEGYSVSREKKERFSLILESASTNQTSMYLCASRGQGDTEAFFGQGTRLTVV.

DNA for the CDR3: TGTGCCAGCAGCGATACAGGGGACTATGGCTACACCTTC. Its protein is CASSDTGDYGYTF. This rearrangement joins TRBV5-4 to TRBJ1-2; 7 nucleotides agree with TRBD1. This CDR3 has 13 amino acids. Germline V CDR1 and CDR2: SGHNT, YYREEE (reference sequence). V gave up 4 bases and J gave up 3 bases; unmatched junction bases: 3.

V is TRBV19 and J is TRBJ2-1; weak D call: TRBD2 (6 bases). V was clipped by 1 base and J by 0 bases, with 10 bases between them. The CDR3 is made up of 16 amino acids. Germline V lookup: CDR1 LNHDA, CDR2 SQIVND (reference sequence). The CDR3, as DNA: TGTGCCAGTAGTATAGCTGCGGGGTACTCCTACAATGAGCAGTTCTTC. It is translated as CASSIAAGYSYNEQFF.

The V call is TRBV19, the J call TRBJ2-7; 8 nucleotides align to TRBD1. Trimming took 3 bases from V and 6 from J; bases not matched to a gene: 10. Per the germline V gene, CDR1 is LNHDA and CDR2 is SQIVND (reference sequence). CDR3 size: 15 residues. CDR3 protein: CASSIAGGVLGEQYF. Written as DNA, the CDR3 is TGTGCCAGTAGTATCGCAGGGGGCGTTTTGGGCGAGCAGTACTTC.

The chain is built from TRBV19 and TRBJ1-2; 7 bases map to TRBD1. Germline CDR1 reads LNHDA; CDR2 reads SQIVND (reference sequence). V dropped 6 bases and J dropped 0; count of bases not matched to a gene: 4. The CDR3 covers 14 residues. The CDR3 bases are TGTGCCAGTAGAAGGGACAGCGCTAACTATGGCTACACCTTC. The encoded protein is CASRRDSANYGYTF.

This chain connects TRBV15 to TRBJ1-1, with D tentatively TRBD1 (6 bases). V lost 0 bases and J 0 bases, leaving 11 bases between the germline ends. CDR1 is LNHNV, CDR2 YYDKDF, per germline (reference sequence). The length of the CDR3 is 16 residues. CDR3 region: CATSRDPGQLNTEAFF. CDR3 coding DNA: TGTGCCACCAGCAGAGATCCGGGACAATTGAACACTGAAGCTTTCTTT.

V usage is TRBV4-1 and J usage is TRBJ1-1; 9 bases line up with TRBD1. This CDR3 has 16 amino acids. Germline lookup yields CDR1 MGHRA and CDR2 YSYEKL. Trimming took 0 bases from V and 1 from J; bases not matched to a gene: 3. The CDR3 DNA reads TGCGCCAGCAGCCAAGATCGGACAGGGGCGAACACTGAAGCTTTCTTT. This translates into CASSQDRTGANTEAFF.

This chain joins TRBV7-2 and TRBJ2-5, with 12 bases identical to TRBD2. Germline loops: CDR1 SGHTA, CDR2 FQGNSA. The CDR3 runs to 16 residues. V gave up 5 bases and J gave up 4 bases; unmatched junction bases: 8. DNA of the CDR3: TGTGCCAGCAGCCCCCGACTAGCGGGAGAGGGAGAGACCCAGTACTTC. Translated, it gives CASSPRLAGEGETQYF.